Listed below are T cell receptor beta chains from one sample, sequenced in a study of blood T cell repertoires in COVID-19. Some clones are missing from TCRdb's copy, which holds only in-frame ones; the method was immunoSEQ multiplex PCR. The table lists a few hundred thousand clones, around 86% of them singletons, with under 2% in the top ten. The sequencing input was PBMCs or T cells enriched from blood (not recorded which). The source of these receptors is a woman aged 45 to 65 who had recovered from COVID-19. Both conserved end residues are part of each CDR3. Each record gives: clone size, V gene, J gene, D gene, CDR3 protein, CDR3 DNA. A D gene is named only where the DNA matches it firmly. Rows may omit the clone size; those that give it use once, few, many or a size class.

size: -; V: TRBV27; J: TRBJ2-5; D: TRBD1; CDR3: CASNQQGTETQYF; DNA: TGTGCCAGCAATCAACAGGGGACGGAGACCCAGTACTTC
size: -; V: TRBV28; J: TRBJ2-7; D: -; CDR3: CASSSPPQSWLQYF; DNA: TGTGCCAGCAGTTCTCCCCCGCAGTCCTGGTTGCAGTACTTC
size: -; V: TRBV11-2; J: TRBJ2-7; D: TRBD2; CDR3: CASSSLSAPLREVTYEQYF; DNA: TGTGCCAGCAGCTCGCTTTCCGCCCCTCTGCGGGAGGTTACCTACGAGCAGTACTTC
size: once; V: TRBV30; J: TRBJ2-2; D: TRBD2; CDR3: CAWSKAGEDTGELFF; DNA: TGTGCCTGGTCTAAAGCGGGAGAGGACACCGGGGAGCTGTTTTTT
size: once; V: TRBV18; J: TRBJ2-7; D: TRBD1; CDR3: CASSVGQGGSYEQYF; DNA: TGTGCCAGCTCAGTGGGACAGGGGGGTTCGTACGAGCAGTACTTC
size: -; V: TRBV28; J: TRBJ1-1; D: -; CDR3: CASSLYFPFTEAFF; DNA: TGTGCCAGCAGTTTATACTTCCCATTCACTGAAGCTTTCTTT
size: few; V: TRBV14; J: TRBJ2-2; D: -; CDR3: CASSRRAITGELFF; DNA: TGTGCCAGCAGCCGCAGGGCGATCACCGGGGAGCTGTTTTTT
size: -; V: TRBV3-1/TRBV3-2; J: TRBJ1-2; D: TRBD1; CDR3: CASSHWDRGLGYTF; DNA: TGTGCCAGCAGCCATTGGGACAGGGGCCTTGGCTACACCTTC
size: -; V: TRBV30; J: TRBJ2-3; D: TRBD2; CDR3: CAWSGGTSADTQYF; DNA: TGTGCCTGGAGTGGGGGGACTAGCGCAGATACGCAGTATTTT
size: -; V: TRBV11-2; J: TRBJ2-1; D: -; CDR3: CASSLDGRRNEQFF; DNA: TGTGCCAGCAGCTTAGACGGGAGAAGGAATGAGCAGTTCTTC
size: -; V: TRBV29-1; J: TRBJ1-1; D: -; CDR3: CSAAVRGLAGRSGAFF; DNA: TGCAGCGCCGCGGTCCGGGGACTAGCGGGTCGGAGTGGAGCTTTCTTT
size: -; V: TRBV28; J: TRBJ1-5; D: -; CDR3: CATEGFSSNQPQHF; DNA: TGTGCCACGGAGGGGTTTAGTAGCAATCAGCCCCAGCATTTT
size: -; V: TRBV27; J: TRBJ2-1; D: -; CDR3: CASSEASYNEQFF; DNA: TGTGCCAGCTCTGAGGCATCCTACAATGAGCAGTTCTTC
size: once; V: TRBV30; J: TRBJ2-7; D: -; CDR3: CAWSPLPNEQYF; DNA: TGTGCCTGGAGTCCACTCCCTAACGAGCAGTACTTC
size: -; V: TRBV7-2; J: TRBJ1-6; D: -; CDR3: CASSLERDSPLHF; DNA: TGTGCCAGCAGCTTAGAGCGCGATTCACCCCTCCACTTT
size: once; V: TRBV5-6; J: TRBJ2-1; D: TRBD2; CDR3: CASSPPLSGRTYNEQFF; DNA: TGTGCCAGCAGCCCCCCCCTCAGCGGGAGAACCTACAATGAGCAGTTCTTC
size: -; V: TRBV29-1; J: TRBJ2-7; D: TRBD2; CDR3: CSVLTSGRGEQYF; DNA: TGCAGCGTTTTGACTAGCGGGAGAGGCGAGCAGTACTTC
size: few; V: TRBV2; J: TRBJ1-5; D: -; CDR3: CASSVGQTDNQPQHF; DNA: TGTGCCAGCAGTGTTGGGCAGACAGACAATCAGCCCCAGCATTTT
size: -; V: TRBV6-5; J: TRBJ2-1; D: -; CDR3: CASSYTFLDEQFF; DNA: TGTGCCAGCAGTTACACGTTTTTAGATGAGCAGTTCTTC
size: once; V: TRBV15; J: TRBJ1-4; D: TRBD1; CDR3: CATSTVLQGGGEKLFF; DNA: TGTGCCACCAGCACTGTCTTACAGGGGGGGGGTGAAAAACTGTTTTTT
size: -; V: TRBV4-1; J: TRBJ1-6; D: -; CDR3: CASSQDQGPNSPLHF; DNA: TGCGCCAGCAGCCAAGATCAGGGCCCTAATTCACCCCTCCACTTT
size: -; V: TRBV6-5; J: TRBJ2-1; D: -; CDR3: CASEPSKGYIEQFF; DNA: TGTGCCAGCGAACCCTCCAAGGGGTATATAGAGCAGTTCTTC
size: once; V: TRBV7-9; J: TRBJ2-2; D: -; CDR3: CASSLAPTNTGELFF; DNA: TGTGCCAGCAGCTTAGCCCCCACGAACACCGGGGAGCTGTTTTTT
size: -; V: TRBV12-5; J: TRBJ1-1; D: -; CDR3: CASGYSRAEAFF; DNA: TGTGCTAGTGGTTACTCCCGGGCTGAAGCTTTCTTT
size: -; V: TRBV19; J: TRBJ2-1; D: TRBD2; CDR3: CASISGAPPNEQFF; DNA: TGTGCCAGTATCAGCGGGGCACCCCCCAATGAGCAGTTCTTC
size: once; V: TRBV7-9; J: TRBJ2-7; D: TRBD1; CDR3: CASSFTGGSREQYF; DNA: TGTGCCAGCAGCTTTACAGGGGGGTCGAGGGAGCAGTACTTC
size: -; V: TRBV11-2; J: TRBJ2-7; D: -; CDR3: CASSLDEDRRSSYEQYF; DNA: TGTGCCAGCAGCTTAGATGAAGACAGGCGTAGCTCCTACGAGCAGTACTTC
size: -; V: TRBV3-1/TRBV3-2; J: TRBJ2-1; D: -; CDR3: CASSQVPSVEQFF; DNA: TGTGCCAGCAGCCAAGTTCCTAGCGTTGAGCAGTTCTTC
size: -; V: TRBV4-2; J: TRBJ2-7; D: -; CDR3: CASSQVWGIDYEQYF; DNA: TGTGCCAGCAGCCAAGTTTGGGGCATAGACTACGAGCAGTACTTC
size: -; V: TRBV15; J: TRBJ1-2; D: -; CDR3: CATSWTENYGYTF; DNA: TGTGCCACCAGTTGGACAGAAAATTATGGCTACACCTTC